This T cell receptor beta chain was captured by sequencing in a study of blood T cell repertoires in COVID-19. Study details: Both acute and convalescent COVID-19 samples were obtained from the United States, Italy and Spain. From T cells, B-cell-depleted T cells, or PBMCs came the material, which was cDNA or gDNA.

As processed by the authors: Estimation of nucleated cell counts was performed using reference gene primer amplification. Using immunoSEQ multiplex PCR, the repertoire was profiled, and TCRdb retains in-frame clones only, with some absent. V and J calls and clone size are as listed in that table; D and trimming were resolved from the DNA. The sample contains 45,000 to 70,000 clones, 81% of which appear only once. In this sample, this clone turned up once. With V trimmed by 5 bases and J by 4 bases, 6 bases remained unmatched. This CDR3 contains 14 residues. Germline V gives CDR1 LNHDA, CDR2 SQIVND (reference sequence).

This sequence joins TRBV19 and TRBJ1-1, with TRBD1 matching 8 bases. This clonotype originated in an elderly woman with active or convalescent COVID-19. Sequenced: peripheral blood. CDR3 sequence: CASSPGGVGTEAFF. Written as DNA, the CDR3 is TGTGCCAGTAGTCCAGGGGGCGTCGGCACTGAAGCTTTCTTT.